What follows are 2 T cell receptor beta chains derived from one specimen sequenced in a study of T cell repertoires in cytomegalovirus infection. TCRdb reprocessed the reads via MiXCR and lists one record per CDR3 protein. The repertoire consists of more than 650,000 distinct CDR3 sequences, with 35% to 45% occurring once and the leading ten covering around 2.8%. Sequencing was carried out using PBMCs. Every receptor here comes from a human donor in good health (CMV status not recorded). Some clones in this sample may be carry-over from other donors' samples.

This clonotype turned up a few times. This rearrangement joins TRBV5-5 to TRBJ1-6; the D is unclear. Germline assignment: CDR1 SGHKS and CDR2 YYEKEE (reference sequence). Trimming cost V 3 bases and J 7 bases, with 5 bases left between them. This CDR3 region has 12 residues. Here the CDR3 reads CASSSTNSPLHF. The CDR3 DNA is TGTGCCAGCAGCTCGACAAATTCACCCCTCCACTTT.

This rearrangement joins TRBV3-1 to TRBJ2-3; 10 bases align to TRBD2. J lost 4 bases, V lost 5 bases, and 6 bases had no gene match. Germline CDR1 reads LGHDT; CDR2 reads YNNKEL (reference sequence). The length of the CDR3 is 15 residues. Here the CDR3 DNA reads TGTGCCAGCAGCTCCAGCGGGAGGGCCCCAGATACGCAGTATTTT. It specifies CASSSSGRAPDTQYF.